The 10 T cell receptor beta chains given below trace back to one sample, sequenced in a study of blood T cell repertoires in COVID-19. The method was immunoSEQ multiplex PCR; TCRdb's version includes in-frame clones alone and lacks a portion of them. The table shows 200,000 to 250,000 clones, with less than 90% occurring only once. The sequenced material came from peripheral blood. The receptors originated from a man between 60 and 75 years old with acute or convalescent COVID-19.

The rearrangement links TRBV6-5 to TRBJ2-7; D is possibly TRBD1 (6 bases). Trimming removed 3 bases from V and 3 bases from J, with 12 bases in between. The CDR3 is 14 residues long. Germline CDR1 MNHEY, CDR2 SVGAGI. This CDR3 reads CASSYSPRGYEQYF. The CDR3 DNA reads TGTGCCAGCAGTTATTCCCCCAGGGGCTACGAGCAGTACTTC.

The chain joins TRBV27 to TRBJ1-1, with D perhaps TRBD1 (6 bases). The germline V gene has CDR1 MNHEY and CDR2 SMNVEV (reference sequence). This CDR3 is 14 amino acids long. Trimming left V 5 bases short and J 4 bases short, with 14 bases between. The CDR3 spells CASSGLDRGTEAFF. In DNA form, the CDR3 reads TGTGCCAGCAGTGGCCTGGACAGAGGCACTGAAGCTTTCTTT.

For this clone: The sample has other DNA sequences that encode this CDR3 too. This chain links TRBV7-2 with TRBJ2-7; 10 bases line up with TRBD2. V was clipped by 5 bases and J by 4 bases; unmatched bases: 8. The CDR3 totals 15 residues. Germline V gene data show CDR1 as SGHTA and CDR2 as FQGNSA. The CDR3 bases are TGTGCCAGCAGCCCTCGGACTAGCGGCACATACGAGCAGTACTTC. It translates to CASSPRTSGTYEQYF.

In this sample, this clone turned up a few times. The V gene is TRBV6-4, the J gene TRBJ1-5; D might be TRBD1 (5 bases). This CDR3 has 15 amino acids. V lost 3 bases to trimming and J lost 4 bases, with 13 bases between them. Germline CDR1 and CDR2: MRHNA and SNTAGT. This CDR3 reads CASSEQAGGNQPQHF. The CDR3 DNA follows: TGTGCCAGCAGTGAACAAGCCGGGGGGAATCAGCCCCAGCATTTT.

The chain joins TRBV20-1 to TRBJ1-3; D is unclear. CDR1 DFQATT and CDR2 SNEGSKA come from the germline V gene (reference sequence). The germline V and J ends were trimmed by 3 bases and 9 bases, with 15 bases remaining between them. This CDR3 has 13 residues. The CDR3 spells CSASSIGVGTIYF. The CDR3 DNA follows: TGCAGTGCTAGTTCAATTGGAGTGGGCACCATATATTTT.

V usage is TRBV5-1 and J usage is TRBJ1-1, with D perhaps matching TRBD1 (6 bases). In germline, CDR1 is SGHRS, CDR2 YFSETQ. The CDR3 length is 14 residues. The V end lost 4 bases, the J end lost 4 bases, and 14 bases lay between the germline ends. CDR3 DNA sequence: TGCGCCAGCAGCCAAGCAAGGGGGTCCACTGAAGCTTTCTTT. Protein sequence: CASSQARGSTEAFF.

Note on this clone: The junction differs from germline at one of its ends, possibly a read error. J is TRBJ2-5 and V is TRBV7-7; D may be TRBD2 (6 bases). The CDR3 contains 15 residues. The germline V gene encodes CDR1 SSHAT and CDR2 FNYEAQ (reference sequence). Written as DNA, the CDR3 is TGTGCTAGCAGCTTAGCGGCTAGCGCACAAGAGACCCAGTACTTC. Its protein product is CASSLAASAQETQYF.

The CDR3 loop reads CASSFPGQVGYTGELFF. CDR3 DNA sequence: TGTGCCAGCAGCTTTCCCGGACAGGTCGGCTACACCGGGGAGCTGTTTTTT. The chain couples TRBV5-6 to TRBJ2-2; 7 positions match TRBD1. With V trimmed by 2 bases and J by 3 bases, 10 bases remained unmatched. Germline assignment: CDR1 SGHDT and CDR2 YYEEEE. CDR3 length: 17 amino acids.

The genes are TRBV5-4 and TRBJ1-1; D is unclear. CDR1 SGHNT and CDR2 YYREEE come from the germline V gene (reference sequence). This CDR3 has 14 residues. Trimming pared 1 base from V and 5 bases from J, leaving 12 bases between. The CDR3 bases are TGTGCCAGCAGCTTGTACGAACTGCGGACTGAAGCTTTCTTT. Translation gives CASSLYELRTEAFF.

The rearrangement joins TRBV4-1 to TRBJ1-2; D is perhaps TRBD1 (5 bases). The CDR3 contains 15 residues. Germline V gene data show CDR1 as MGHRA and CDR2 as YSYEKL. V lost 6 bases to trimming and J lost 2 bases, with 16 bases between them. CDR3 DNA: TGCGCCAGCAGTGCGGGGGGAGCAAGCAACTATGGCTACACCTTC. Translation: CASSAGGASNYGYTF.